Listed below are T cell receptor beta chains from one sample, sequenced in a study of shared clonotypes between healthy human individuals. The repertoire was sequenced with immunoSEQ multiplex PCR; TCRdb's copy has only in-frame clones and lacks some. The data contain about 320,000 clones, around 87% of them singletons. Sequencing used memory CD8+ T cells sorted from blood. The receptor source for this set is a man between 18 and 29 years old in good health. Each CDR3 is given with its conserved first and last residue. Fields, in order: clone size, V gene, J gene, D gene, CDR3 DNA, CDR3 protein. A D gene is named only where the DNA matches it firmly. Clone size is stated in some rows and not others, as once, few, many or a class when expanded.

clone_size: NA; v_call: TRBV6-5; j_call: TRBJ2-7; d_call: NA; cdr3_nt: TGTGCCAGCAGTCCGGGACTCAGCTCCTACGAGCAGTACTTC; cdr3_aa: CASSPGLSSYEQYF
clone_size: NA; v_call: TRBV4-3; j_call: TRBJ2-5; d_call: TRBD1; cdr3_nt: TGCGCCAGCAGCCAAGATTCCGGGACAGCCCAAGAGACCCAGTACTTC; cdr3_aa: CASSQDSGTAQETQYF
clone_size: NA; v_call: TRBV9; j_call: TRBJ2-1; d_call: TRBD1; cdr3_nt: TGTGCCAGCAGCGTAACGGGACAGGGATTCAATGAGCAGTTCTTC; cdr3_aa: CASSVTGQGFNEQFF
clone_size: NA; v_call: TRBV25-1; j_call: TRBJ1-2; d_call: TRBD1; cdr3_nt: TGTGCCAGCTACGGGACAGGGGTCTATGGCTACACCTTC; cdr3_aa: CASYGTGVYGYTF
clone_size: NA; v_call: TRBV4-2; j_call: TRBJ2-7; d_call: NA; cdr3_nt: TGTGCCAGCAGCCAAGATAGTGGGAGTTGGGGCGAGCAGTACTTC; cdr3_aa: CASSQDSGSWGEQYF
clone_size: NA; v_call: TRBV13; j_call: TRBJ2-5; d_call: TRBD2; cdr3_nt: TGTGCCAGCAGCCCGCCTCAAGCGGGAAGGCAAGAGACCCAGTACTTC; cdr3_aa: CASSPPQAGRQETQYF
clone_size: NA; v_call: TRBV7-7; j_call: TRBJ2-5; d_call: NA; cdr3_nt: TGTGCTAGCAGCACCTCTAGCGTGGAGACCCAGTACTTC; cdr3_aa: CASSTSSVETQYF
clone_size: NA; v_call: TRBV7-9; j_call: TRBJ2-2; d_call: NA; cdr3_nt: TGTGCCAGCAGCTTAGTAGGGAGGGACAGTCCGAACACCGGGGAGCTGTTTTTT; cdr3_aa: CASSLVGRDSPNTGELFF
clone_size: NA; v_call: TRBV9; j_call: TRBJ2-1; d_call: NA; cdr3_nt: TGTGCCAGCAGCGTACGGACGGGCTACAATGAGCAGTTCTTC; cdr3_aa: CASSVRTGYNEQFF
clone_size: NA; v_call: TRBV6-5; j_call: TRBJ2-3; d_call: NA; cdr3_nt: TGTGCCAGCAGTTATAGTCCGGGGTCTACAGATACGCAGTATTTT; cdr3_aa: CASSYSPGSTDTQYF
clone_size: NA; v_call: TRBV5-8; j_call: TRBJ2-7; d_call: TRBD2; cdr3_nt: TGTGCCAGCAGTTTTAGCGGGGGAGCCTACGAGCAGTACTTC; cdr3_aa: CASSFSGGAYEQYF
clone_size: few; v_call: TRBV7-9; j_call: TRBJ1-1; d_call: NA; cdr3_nt: TGTGCCAGCAGCATCAGTGAGGCGGACACTGAAGCTTTCTTT; cdr3_aa: CASSISEADTEAFF
clone_size: NA; v_call: TRBV6-5; j_call: TRBJ1-3; d_call: NA; cdr3_nt: TGTGCCAGCAGTTACTTAGGGTCGGGAAACACCATATATTTT; cdr3_aa: CASSYLGSGNTIYF
clone_size: NA; v_call: TRBV6-5; j_call: TRBJ1-1; d_call: NA; cdr3_nt: TGTGCCAGCAGTTACTCGGGCCTCAAGGGCACTGAAGCTTTCTTT; cdr3_aa: CASSYSGLKGTEAFF
clone_size: NA; v_call: TRBV27; j_call: TRBJ1-5; d_call: NA; cdr3_nt: TGTGCCAGCAGTTTTTCCGGGGGACAGCCCCAGCATTTT; cdr3_aa: CASSFSGGQPQHF
clone_size: NA; v_call: TRBV19; j_call: TRBJ2-3; d_call: NA; cdr3_nt: TGTGCCAGTAGTACTGCGGGGATTAGCACAGATACGCAGTATTTT; cdr3_aa: CASSTAGISTDTQYF
clone_size: NA; v_call: TRBV11-2; j_call: TRBJ1-1; d_call: TRBD1; cdr3_nt: TGTGCCAGCAGCCCATACGACAGGGGCTACACTGAAGCTTTCTTT; cdr3_aa: CASSPYDRGYTEAFF
clone_size: NA; v_call: TRBV5-5; j_call: TRBJ1-2; d_call: NA; cdr3_nt: TGTGCCAGCAGCCTGGAAGGGTACAGGGTAGATGGCTACACCTTC; cdr3_aa: CASSLEGYRVDGYTF
clone_size: NA; v_call: TRBV7-8; j_call: TRBJ2-1; d_call: NA; cdr3_nt: TGTGCCAGCAGCTTAGAAGGGTTAGGGACCTACAATGAGCAGTTCTTC; cdr3_aa: CASSLEGLGTYNEQFF
clone_size: NA; v_call: TRBV4-1; j_call: TRBJ2-2; d_call: TRBD2; cdr3_nt: TGCGCCAGCAGCTTCCGGGCGCTAGCGGGAGTACTCACCGGGGAGCTGTTTTTT; cdr3_aa: CASSFRALAGVLTGELFF
clone_size: few; v_call: TRBV27; j_call: TRBJ2-1; d_call: NA; cdr3_nt: TGTGCCAGCAGTCTAAACGTAGGGAGCTCCTACAATGAGCAGTTCTTC; cdr3_aa: CASSLNVGSSYNEQFF
clone_size: NA; v_call: TRBV28; j_call: TRBJ2-7; d_call: TRBD1; cdr3_nt: TGTGCCAGCAGTGGATGGCAGGGGGTCTACGAGCAGTACTTC; cdr3_aa: CASSGWQGVYEQYF
clone_size: NA; v_call: TRBV9; j_call: TRBJ2-7; d_call: TRBD2; cdr3_nt: TGTGCCAGCAGCGTAGGCACTAGCGGGAGGTACGAGCAGTACTTC; cdr3_aa: CASSVGTSGRYEQYF
clone_size: NA; v_call: TRBV2; j_call: TRBJ2-1; d_call: NA; cdr3_nt: TGTGCCAGCAATTCTCTTAACAATGAGCAGTTCTTC; cdr3_aa: CASNSLNNEQFF
clone_size: NA; v_call: TRBV29-1; j_call: TRBJ1-1; d_call: TRBD1; cdr3_nt: TGCAGCGTTGAGGGGACAGCAGAGAACACTGAAGCTTTCTTT; cdr3_aa: CSVEGTAENTEAFF
clone_size: NA; v_call: TRBV4-1; j_call: TRBJ2-1; d_call: NA; cdr3_nt: TGCGCCAGCAGCCAAGACAAGACAACCTACAATGAGCAGTTCTTC; cdr3_aa: CASSQDKTTYNEQFF
clone_size: NA; v_call: TRBV6-1; j_call: TRBJ2-7; d_call: NA; cdr3_nt: TGTGCCAGCAGCGTATACGAGCAGTACTTC; cdr3_aa: CASSVYEQYF
clone_size: NA; v_call: TRBV5-4; j_call: TRBJ2-1; d_call: NA; cdr3_nt: TGTGCCAGCAGTTTGGCCCCTGTGGACAATGAGCAGTTCTTC; cdr3_aa: CASSLAPVDNEQFF
clone_size: NA; v_call: TRBV5-1; j_call: TRBJ2-7; d_call: TRBD1; cdr3_nt: TGCGCCAGCCGGCCGGGACAGAGCTACGAGCAGTACTTC; cdr3_aa: CASRPGQSYEQYF
clone_size: NA; v_call: TRBV5-6; j_call: TRBJ2-7; d_call: NA; cdr3_nt: TGTGCCAGCAGCTTTGGGGGGTTGGACGAGCAGTACTTC; cdr3_aa: CASSFGGLDEQYF
clone_size: once; v_call: TRBV5-4; j_call: TRBJ2-7; d_call: TRBD1; cdr3_nt: TGTGCCAGCAGCTGGACAGGGGGCTTCGAGCAGTACTTC; cdr3_aa: CASSWTGGFEQYF
clone_size: once; v_call: TRBV7-8; j_call: TRBJ2-7; d_call: NA; cdr3_nt: TGTGCCAGCAGCTTTAGAACAGGTAGCTCCTACGAGCAGTACTTC; cdr3_aa: CASSFRTGSSYEQYF